The subject of this entry is one T cell receptor beta chain. Its cognate antigen is unknown. The CDR3 loop spans 15 amino acids. Germline assignment: CDR1 LGHNA and CDR2 YNFKEQ. Germline trimming cut 0 bases from V and 7 bases from J; bases unmatched to any gene: 4. The source of the sample is a study of shared clonotypes between healthy human individuals. The overall study: A donor's plate count was three for CD4 naive and three for CD4 memory; CD8 naive had two and CD8 memory one.

Broader study findings: Non-shared clonotypes were found to have lower generation probabilities than the clonotypes that were shared by all four of the sorted-subset donors.

The protocol was immunoSEQ multiplex PCR, while the TCRdb copy is restricted to in-frame clones and leaves out a portion. The table includes fewer than 1.6 million clones, just under 99% detected once. This receptor was obtained from a man aged 30 to 39 in good health. The sequenced sample consisted of naive CD4+ T cells sorted from blood. As for subset: CD45RA+ positively selected. The chain recombines TRBV4-2 with TRBJ2-4, with 9 bases matching TRBD2. Here the CDR3 reads CASSQEGGGVNIQYF. In nucleotides, the CDR3 is TGTGCCAGCAGCCAAGAAGGCGGGGGGGTGAACATTCAGTACTTC.